This TCR beta chain emerged from a study of human CD4 T cells and Enterobacteriaceae. Study-wide results and limits: Specific clonotypes appeared less expanded ex vivo than cross-reactive ones.

Detection sensitivity for ex vivo total memory CD4+ was one cell in 200,000. This table comes from immunoSEQ multiplex PCR, and its TCRdb copy is limited to in-frame clones, with some not included. The profile shows 25,000 to 30,000 clones, about four fifths of them singletons. Memory CD4+ T cells were sorted as all CD4+ cells except CD45RA+CCR7+CD95- naive cells, over 95% pure. Positive selection with CD4 and CD14 microbeads isolated CD4+ T cells and monocytes. Remarks on this clone: Its antigen is currently unknown.

CDR1 is LNHDA, CDR2 SQIVND, per germline (reference sequence). The V gene lost 4 bases and the J gene lost 2 bases, with 14 bases spanning the gap. The CDR3 is 15 residues long. The genes are TRBV19 and TRBJ1-2; TRBD1 is a possible D gene (6 bases). The receptor was isolated from a human donor in good health. The specimen was memory CD4+ T cells from blood. The CDR3 DNA is TGTGCCAGTAGTAATAGAGTTCAGGGGAACTATGGCTACACCTTC. Protein product: CASSNRVQGNYGYTF.